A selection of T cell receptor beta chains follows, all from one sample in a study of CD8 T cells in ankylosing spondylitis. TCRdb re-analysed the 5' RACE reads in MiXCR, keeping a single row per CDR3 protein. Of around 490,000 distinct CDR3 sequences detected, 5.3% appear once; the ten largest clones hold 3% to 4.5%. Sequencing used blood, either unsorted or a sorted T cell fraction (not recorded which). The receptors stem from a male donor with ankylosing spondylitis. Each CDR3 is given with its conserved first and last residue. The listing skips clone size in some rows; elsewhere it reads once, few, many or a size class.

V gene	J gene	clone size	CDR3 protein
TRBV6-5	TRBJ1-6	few	CASSYAPSTNYNSPLHF
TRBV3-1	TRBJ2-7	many	CASGLAGTFYEQYF
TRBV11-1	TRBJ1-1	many	CASSWSLNRRNTEAFF
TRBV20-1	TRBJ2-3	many	CSARTGGADTQYF
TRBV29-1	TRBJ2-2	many	CSVGGRLTGELFF
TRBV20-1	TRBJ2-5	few	CSARVQGARGTQYF
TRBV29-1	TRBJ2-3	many	CSVGGQGPTTDTQYF
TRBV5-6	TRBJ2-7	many	CASNPGQNTYEQYF
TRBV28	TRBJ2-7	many	CASGWGRDEQYF
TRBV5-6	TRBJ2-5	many	CASSLVGAGETQYF
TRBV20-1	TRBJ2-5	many	CSARKTGTEETQYF
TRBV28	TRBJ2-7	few	CASSEGIEQYF
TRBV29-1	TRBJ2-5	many	CSVDSSSLGRGETQYF
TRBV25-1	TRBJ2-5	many	CASSEFRAEKETQYF
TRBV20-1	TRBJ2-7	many	CSAQRTGTIEQYF
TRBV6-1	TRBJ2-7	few	CASRMGLAEFYEQYF
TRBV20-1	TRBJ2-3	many	CSARLPSGSPTQYF
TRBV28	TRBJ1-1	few	CASSPGTGGLNTEAFF
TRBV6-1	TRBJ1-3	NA	CASSEAPGWGNTIYF
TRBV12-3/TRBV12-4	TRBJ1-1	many	CASSLEESRAFF
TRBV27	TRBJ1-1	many	CASSLSRTGQGTEAFF
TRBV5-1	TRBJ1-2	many	CASSYDGDYGYTF
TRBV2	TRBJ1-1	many	CASSEMNTEAFF